This TCR beta chain was sequenced for a study of cytomegalovirus exposure and HLA in healthy donors. In the study overall: A previous analysis identified about 110 million unique TCR beta sequences derived from roughly 180 million T cells.

Healthy bone marrow donors supplied every sample. Points from the study as a whole: Indistinguishable V segments such as TRBV6-2 and TRBV6-3 were excluded. Further analysis, carried out later, found HLA-associated TCR beta chains more clonally expanded than equally common other chains.

The PCR ran on 60 Vbeta and 13 Jbeta primers. TCRdb keeps only in-frame clones here, not all; method: immunoSEQ multiplex PCR. The repertoire holds under 200,000 clones, 82% seen once, with roughly 1.5% in the top ten. The CDR3 runs to 19 residues. Looked up from germline, CDR1 is LGHNA and CDR2 is YSLEER. V lost 0 bases and J lost 4; bases outside the gene matches: 14. About this clone itself: Its antigen is not identified.

Sample: PBMCs. This sequence joins TRBV4-3 and TRBJ2-1; 8 nucleotides match TRBD2. The clonotype comes from a woman younger than 30 in good health and CMV-seronegative. CDR3 sequence (DNA): TGCGCCAGCAGCCAAGACGATTCGGTCCTAGCGGGCGGTTACAATGAGCAGTTCTTC. Translation: CASSQDDSVLAGGYNEQFF.